The 30 T cell receptor beta chains listed next were all sequenced from one sample in a study of T cell repertoires in cytomegalovirus infection (dated by TCRdb to about 2019). No antigen has been assigned to these receptors. The meaning of the sample's treatment or condition label: in vitro stimulation with specific CMV peptide epitopes to enrich CMV-specific T cells. For sequencing, an Illumina HiSeq 1500 was employed. TCRdb itself trimmed the public reads at Q25 with fastp, ran MiXCR and retained productive beta chains. Each CDR3 protein appears once, grouped with its most common genes and DNA. This sample has 650,000 to 900,000 distinct CDR3 sequences in its table, and around 29% of those were observed once. Clones ranked in the top ten supply around 13% of the sample. Material: cultured CD8+ T cells from PBMCs, obtained from culture after CMV antigen stimulation. Every receptor here comes from a human donor in good health (CMV status not recorded). Some clones in this sample may be carry-over from other donors' samples.

This clonotype was seen only a few times. V and J are TRBV4-3 and TRBJ1-4; 7 bases map to TRBD1. The CDR3 has 15 amino acids. The V gene end was trimmed by 4 bases and the J gene end by 5 bases; junction bases not matched to a gene: 7. Germline-derived CDR1 and CDR2 are LGHNA and YSLEER. The chain's CDR3 is CASSPQGGTNEKLFF. In DNA form, the CDR3 reads TGCGCCAGCAGCCCCCAGGGGGGAACAAATGAAAAACTGTTTTTT.

This clonotype was recorded many times. V usage is TRBV7-8 and J usage is TRBJ2-7, with 8 bases matching TRBD1. CDR1 is SGHVS, CDR2 FQNEAQ, per germline. V shed 2 bases, J shed 5 bases, and the junction held 2 bases outside the gene matches. CDR3 length equals 13 residues. The CDR3 sequence is CASSLSGGNEQYV. The CDR3 DNA reads as TGTGCCAGCAGCTTATCAGGGGGCAACGAGCAGTACGTC.

The chain combines TRBV25-1 with TRBJ2-3; D not resolved. V lost 1 base, J lost 4 bases, and 6 bases lay in between. The germline gives CDR1 MGHDK, CDR2 SYGVNS. CDR3 length: 13 amino acids. The CDR3 DNA follows: TGTGCCAGCAGTGAATTTTTCGCAGATACGCAGTATTTT. Protein: CASSEFFADTQYF.

The chain has TRBV7-8 and TRBJ1-6; D not resolved. The CDR3 loop spans 13 amino acids. The V end lost 0 bases, the J end lost 8 bases, and 5 bases lay between the germline ends. Germline V lookup: CDR1 SGHVS, CDR2 FQNEAQ. The DNA for the CDR3 is TGTGCCAGCAGCTTAGCGGTGGATTCACCCCTCCACTTT. It translates to CASSLAVDSPLHF. Filled out from reference TRBV7-8 and TRBJ1-6, the complete variable domain reads GAGVSQSPRYKVAKRGQDVALRCDPISGHVSLFWYQQALGQGPEFLTYFQNEAQLDKSGLPSDRFFAERPEGSVSTLKIQRTQQEDSAVYLCASSLAVDSPLHFGNGTRLTVT.

The chain is built from TRBV6-2 or TRBV6-3 and TRBJ2-7, with TRBD1 identical over 10 bases. The V gene end was trimmed by 0 bases and the J gene end by 4 bases; junction bases not matched to a gene: 9. Germline V gene sequence: CDR1 MNHEY, CDR2 SVGEGT. The CDR3 is made up of 17 amino acids. The CDR3 bases are TGTGCCAGCAGTTACTCTAAGTCGACAGGGGGCTTGTACGAGCAGTACGTC. Its protein product is CASSYSKSTGGLYEQYV.

This chain links TRBV15 with TRBJ1-5, with 8 nucleotides matching TRBD1. Looked up from germline, CDR1 is LNHNV and CDR2 is YYDKDF (reference sequence). J was trimmed by 0 bases and V by 0 bases; bases with no gene match: 13. CDR3 length: 20 residues. The CDR3 region has the DNA TGTGCCACCAGCAGAGATTCTAGAAGGAGGACAGGGCCTAGCAATCAGCCCCAGCATTTT. Translated, it gives CATSRDSRRRTGPSNQPQHF.

This clonotype was seen at least ten times. The genes are TRBV7-6 and TRBJ1-2, with 8 bases fitting TRBD1. V lost 1 base, J lost 1 base, and 14 bases stayed unmatched. The V gene's germline CDR1 is SGHVS and CDR2 FNYEAQ. CDR3 length: 19 amino acids. Here the CDR3 reads CASSLGPGLTGASNYGYTF. DNA of the CDR3: TGTGCCAGCAGCTTAGGGCCCGGTTTGACAGGGGCTAGTAACTATGGCTACACCTTC.

The chain carries TRBV27 and TRBJ1-6; D perhaps matches TRBD1 (5 bases). Germline CDR1 MNHEY, CDR2 SMNVEV (reference sequence). V was shortened by 6 bases and J by 10 bases, with 25 bases between the two germline ends. The CDR3 sequence is 17 residues long. The DNA for the CDR3 is TGTGCCAGCAGCACGTTGGGGGTTGAAGGGGTTCGGTCACCCCTCCACTTT. It codes for CASSTLGVEGVRSPLHF.

The chain links TRBV29-1 to TRBJ1-2; D is uncertain. V lost 1 base to trimming and J lost 6 bases, with 6 bases between them. Looked up from germline, CDR1 is SQVTM and CDR2 is ANQGSEA. The CDR3 loop spans 11 amino acids. This CDR3 is CSVEAEDGYTF. In nucleotides, the CDR3 is TGCAGCGTTGAAGCGGAGGATGGCTACACCTTC. The whole variable domain, filled in from reference TRBV29-1 and TRBJ1-2, reads SAVISQKPSRDICQRGTSLTIQCQVDSQVTMMFWYRQQPGQSLTLIATANQGSEATYESGFVIDKFPISRPNLTFSTLTVSNMSPEDSSIYLCSVEAEDGYTFGSGTRLTVV.

The chain employs TRBV4-2 and TRBJ2-1; TRBD2 matches 11 bases. The CDR3 loop spans 19 amino acids. Per the germline V gene, CDR1 is LGHNA and CDR2 is YNFKEQ. V was clipped by 0 bases and J by 5 bases; unmatched bases: 12. CDR3 DNA: TGTGCCAGCAGCCAAGATATCGTTGTGACTAGCGGGACCCACAATGAGCAGTTCTTC. This translates into CASSQDIVVTSGTHNEQFF.

This clonotype has a handful of counts. This chain connects TRBV7-9 to TRBJ2-5; a weak D match, TRBD1 (5 bases). The CDR3 loop spans 15 amino acids. Trimming took 2 bases from V and 4 from J, leaving 14 bases between them. Germline V CDR1 and CDR2: SEHNR, FQNEAQ (reference sequence). The CDR3 DNA reads as TGTGCCAGCAGCTTAATCACCAGGGATGGAGAGACCCAGTACTTC. Its translation is CASSLITRDGETQYF.

This clonotype was seen a handful of times. V gene TRBV2 combines with J gene TRBJ1-1; no reliable D call. There are 10 residues in the CDR3. CDR1 is SNHLY, CDR2 FYNNEI, per germline. V lost 4 bases and J 7 bases, leaving 4 bases between the germline ends. Written as DNA, the CDR3 is TGTGCCAGCAGTGGCTTTGAAGCTTTCTTT. Its protein product is CASSGFEAFF.

The chain carries TRBV7-2 and TRBJ2-1; 7 bases align to TRBD2. Germline CDR1 reads SGHTA; CDR2 reads FQGNSA. The CDR3 runs to 15 residues. The ends lost 5 bases at V and 4 bases at J; junction bases unmatched: 8. CDR3 nucleotides: TGTGCCAGCAGCCCCGGGGCTAGCGGATACAATGAGCAGTTCTTC. Amino acid sequence: CASSPGASGYNEQFF.

A few counts support this clonotype. The V and J genes are TRBV2 and TRBJ1-4; D gene unclear. The V end lost 0 bases, the J end lost 0 bases, and 8 bases lay between the germline ends. The CDR3 spans 16 residues. CDR1 and CDR2 (germline): SNHLY, FYNNEI. CDR3 sequence (DNA): TGTGCCAGCAGTGAAGCGCTTCTAGCAACTAATGAAAAACTGTTTTTT. Protein sequence: CASSEALLATNEKLFF.

This clonotype has at least ten counts. The chain joins TRBV7-6 to TRBJ2-1; 10 bases fit TRBD1. The length of the CDR3 is 16 residues. Trimming cost V 5 bases and J 4 bases; bases outside gene matches: 8. CDR1 is SGHVS and CDR2 is FNYEAQ in the germline V gene. CDR3 amino acids: CASSPPGQGPYNEQFF. Here the CDR3 DNA reads TGTGCCAGCAGCCCTCCGGGACAGGGGCCTTACAATGAGCAGTTCTTC.

With regard to this clonotype: This may be a read error, as it is one base from a much larger clone. The gene calls are TRBV7-6 and TRBJ2-1; TRBD2 aligns across 9 bases. Germline V gene sequence: CDR1 SGHVS, CDR2 FNYEAQ. The CDR3 spans 16 residues. This chain's CDR3 is CASSRGIAGAHNVQFF. In nucleotides, the CDR3 is TGTGCTAGCAGCAGAGGAATAGCGGGGGCCCACAATGTGCAGTTCTTC.

The sample holds a few counts of this clonotype. This chain links TRBV27 with TRBJ1-1, with D tentatively TRBD1 (6 bases). Trimming cost V 8 bases and J 7 bases, with 23 bases left between them. CDR3 size: 15 residues. Germline CDR1 reads MNHEY; CDR2 reads SMNVEV (reference sequence). CDR3: CASLTTHRALGEAFF. Here the CDR3 DNA reads TGTGCCAGCCTTACAACCCACAGGGCTTTGGGTGAAGCTTTCTTT.

This chain uses TRBV7-1 with TRBJ2-7; perhaps TRBD1 as D (6 bases). TRBV7-1 is an open reading frame, and its role is uncertain. CDR3 length: 13 amino acids. CDR3 nucleotide sequence: TGTGCCAGCGGCTCCGGGACATACTACGAGCAGTACGTC. This translates into CASGSGTYYEQYV.

The rearrangement links TRBV6-6 to TRBJ2-1; 9 bases line up with TRBD1. V lost 1 base, J lost 7 bases, and 8 bases stayed unmatched. Germline assignment: CDR1 MNHNY and CDR2 SVGAGI (reference sequence). CDR3 size: 16 residues. CDR3 nucleotide sequence: TGTGCCAGCAGTTACTTACCCCGGGACAGGGCGAATGAGCAGTTCTTC. Protein: CASSYLPRDRANEQFF.

The chain joins TRBV12-3 or TRBV12-4 to TRBJ2-1; possible D gene TRBD1, 5 bases. There are 16 residues in the CDR3. V was trimmed by 4 bases and J by 0 bases, leaving 13 bases between them. Written as DNA, the CDR3 is TGTGCCAGCAGTTCCTCAGGGATGAGCTCCTACAATGAGCAGTTCTTC. As protein: CASSSSGMSSYNEQFF.

With respect to this clonotype: This may stem from a read error, because a much larger clone lies one nucleotide away. The chain links TRBV7-2 to TRBJ1-1, with TRBD1 identical over 7 bases. Germline loops: CDR1 SGHTA, CDR2 FQGNSA. The CDR3 totals 15 residues. The CDR3 here is CASSFSGTEGTKAFF. The CDR3 coding sequence is TGTGCCAGCAGCTTTTCCGGGACAGAGGGCACTAAAGCTTTCTTT.

The chain is built from TRBV19 and TRBJ2-1, with 10 nucleotides matching TRBD2. The trim removed 7 bases at V and 1 base at J, leaving 4 bases unmatched. The CDR3 loop spans 15 amino acids. Per the germline V gene, CDR1 is LNHDA and CDR2 is SQIVND (reference sequence). CDR3 in amino acids: CASKIAGGSYNEQFF. CDR3 bases: TGTGCCAGTAAAATAGCGGGGGGATCCTACAATGAGCAGTTCTTC.

The rearrangement links TRBV6-2 or TRBV6-3 to TRBJ2-7, with 7 bases fitting TRBD1. The V and J ends lost 6 bases and 4 bases, in that order; junction bases with no gene match: 3. The CDR3 has 12 residues. Germline assignment: CDR1 MNHEY and CDR2 SVGEGT. CDR3 loop: CASRQQGYEQYV. CDR3 bases: TGTGCCAGCAGGCAACAGGGGTACGAGCAGTACGTC.

This chain uses TRBV13 with TRBJ2-1, with TRBD2 matching over 11 bases. The trim removed 3 bases at V and 7 bases at J, leaving 8 bases unmatched. The CDR3 has 16 amino acids. Looked up from germline, CDR1 is PRHDT and CDR2 is FYEKMQ (reference sequence). CDR3 sequence (DNA): TGTGCCAGCAGCTTCCTAGCGGGGGGAAACGTTAATGAGCAGTTCTTC. Translation gives CASSFLAGGNVNEQFF.

This sequence joins TRBV15 and TRBJ1-5; possible D gene TRBD1, 5 bases. V was clipped by 3 bases and J by 7 bases, with 10 bases between them. Germline V gene data show CDR1 as LNHNV and CDR2 as YYDKDF (reference sequence). This CDR3 has 13 amino acids. This chain's CDR3 is CATSSDEGQPQHF. The CDR3 coding sequence is TGTGCCACCAGCAGTGATGAGGGGCAGCCCCAGCATTTT.

The gene calls are TRBV6-1 and TRBJ2-1, with 8 bases that match TRBD1. Germline V lookup: CDR1 MNHNS, CDR2 SASEGT. V lost 10 bases and J lost 3; bases outside the gene matches: 8. This CDR3 contains 14 residues. CDR3 nucleotide sequence: TGTGCCACCAATCAGGGGGCCTTCTACAATGAGCAGTTCTTC. This encodes CATNQGAFYNEQFF.

This sequence joins TRBV7-9 and TRBJ2-1, with D perhaps matching TRBD2 (5 bases). V was shortened by 0 bases and J by 8 bases, with 14 bases between the two germline ends. Germline loops: CDR1 SEHNR, CDR2 FQNEAQ (reference sequence). CDR3 length: 15 residues. This chain's CDR3 is CASSLAEVPNHEQFF. The DNA of the CDR3 is TGTGCCAGCAGCTTAGCGGAGGTCCCCAACCATGAGCAGTTCTTC.

The chain recombines TRBV6-1 with TRBJ2-2, with unresolved D. Trimming removed 3 bases from V and 2 bases from J, with 7 bases in between. Per germline, CDR1 MNHNS and CDR2 SASEGT. The CDR3 totals 14 residues. This CDR3 reads CASSDGENTGELFF. The CDR3 DNA reads TGTGCCAGCAGTGATGGGGAAAACACCGGGGAGCTGTTTTTT.

This chain joins TRBV5-1 and TRBJ1-2; the match to TRBD1 covers 7 bases. The CDR3 consists of 14 residues. Trimming cost V 5 bases and J 4 bases; bases outside gene matches: 8. Germline CDR1 SGHRS, CDR2 YFSETQ. The CDR3 spells CASRPPGQFYGYTF. CDR3 nucleotides: TGCGCCAGCAGACCACCGGGACAGTTCTATGGCTACACCTTC.

The rearrangement uses TRBV28 and TRBJ2-1, with TRBD2 identical over 11 bases. CDR1 and CDR2 from the germline V gene are MDHEN and SYDVKM. V was clipped by 3 bases and J by 1 base; unmatched bases: 11. This CDR3 spans 19 amino acids. Here the CDR3 reads CASSFQPLAGDLSYNEQFF. Here the CDR3 DNA reads TGTGCCAGCAGTTTCCAGCCACTAGCGGGGGATCTTTCCTACAATGAGCAGTTCTTC.